The clone carrying this T cell receptor (beta chain) was seen a handful of times. What it binds is unknown. The entry originates in a study of CD8 T cells in ankylosing spondylitis. The CDR3 contains 15 residues. V lost 4 bases to trimming and J lost 7 bases; unmatched junction nucleotides: 8. In germline, CDR1 is MDHEN, CDR2 SYDVKM. Researchers built TCR beta libraries using quantitative 5'-RACE with molecular barcodes. TCRdb re-derived calls from the 5' RACE reads in MiXCR, one entry per CDR3 protein. The sample holds 100,000 to 150,000 distinct CDR3 sequences; roughly 15% are singletons and the top ten take about 33%. Points from the study as a whole: Apparently characteristic of ankylosing spondylitis blood was a TCR beta motif (about 8 highly homologous variants). In peripheral blood, disease-linked CD8+ clones occurred at relatively low frequencies. The authors reported significant enrichment of disease-linked clones in matched ankylosing spondylitis synovial fluid.

Sequencing was carried out using blood, either unsorted or a sorted T cell fraction (not recorded which). V is TRBV28 and J is TRBJ2-3, with 10 bases aligning to TRBD2. The receptor was derived from a male donor with ankylosing spondylitis. CDR3 in amino acids: CASSSPLAGEHTQYF. The CDR3 DNA follows: TGTGCCAGCAGTTCCCCCCTAGCGGGAGAGCATACGCAGTATTTT. Filled out from reference TRBV28 and TRBJ2-3, the complete variable domain reads DVKVTQSSRYLVKRTGEKVFLECVQDMDHENMFWYRQDPGLGLRLIYFSYDVKMKEKGDIPEGYSVSREKKERFSLILESASTNQTSMYLCASSSPLAGEHTQYFGPGTRLTVL.